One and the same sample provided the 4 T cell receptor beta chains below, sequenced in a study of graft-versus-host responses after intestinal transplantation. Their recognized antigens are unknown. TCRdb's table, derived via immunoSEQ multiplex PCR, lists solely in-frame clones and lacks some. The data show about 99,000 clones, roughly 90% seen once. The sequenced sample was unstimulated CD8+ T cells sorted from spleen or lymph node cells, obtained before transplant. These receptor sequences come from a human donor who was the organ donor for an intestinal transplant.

For the CDR3, the DNA is TGTGCCAGCAGCCTTCGGACTAGCGGGGACCAGCATGAGCAGTTCTTC. The encoded protein is CASSLRTSGDQHEQFF. The chain links TRBV21-1 to TRBJ2-1; TRBD2, the D gene given by the table, was not confirmed from the DNA. TRBV21-1 is labeled a pseudogene. The CDR3 spans 16 residues.

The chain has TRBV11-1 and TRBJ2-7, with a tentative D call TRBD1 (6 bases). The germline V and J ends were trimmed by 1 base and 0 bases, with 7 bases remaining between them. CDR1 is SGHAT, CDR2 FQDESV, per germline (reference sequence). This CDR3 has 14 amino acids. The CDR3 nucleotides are TGTGCCAGCAGCTTAGGGACAGTCTCCTACGAGCAGTACTTC. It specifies CASSLGTVSYEQYF.

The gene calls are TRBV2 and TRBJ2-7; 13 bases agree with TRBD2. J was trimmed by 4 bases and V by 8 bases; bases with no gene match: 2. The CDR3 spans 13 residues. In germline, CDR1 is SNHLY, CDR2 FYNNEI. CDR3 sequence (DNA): TGTGCCAGCGGGACTAGCGGGGTTTACGAGCAGTACTTC. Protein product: CASGTSGVYEQYF.

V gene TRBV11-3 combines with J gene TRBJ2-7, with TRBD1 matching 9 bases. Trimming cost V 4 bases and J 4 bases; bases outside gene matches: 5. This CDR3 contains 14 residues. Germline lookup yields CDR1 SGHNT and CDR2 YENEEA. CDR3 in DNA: TGTGCCAGCAGCTCGGGACAGGGCCTTTACGAGCAGTACTTC. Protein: CASSSGQGLYEQYF.